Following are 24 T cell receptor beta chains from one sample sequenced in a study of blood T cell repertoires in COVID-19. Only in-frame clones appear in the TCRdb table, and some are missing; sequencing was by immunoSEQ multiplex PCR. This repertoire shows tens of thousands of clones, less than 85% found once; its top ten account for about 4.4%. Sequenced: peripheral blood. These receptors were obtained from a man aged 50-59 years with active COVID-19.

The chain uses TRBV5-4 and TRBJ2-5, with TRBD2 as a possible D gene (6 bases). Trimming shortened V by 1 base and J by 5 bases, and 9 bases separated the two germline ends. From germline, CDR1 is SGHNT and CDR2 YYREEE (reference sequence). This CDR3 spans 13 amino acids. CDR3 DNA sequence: TGTGCCAGCAGCTTGATTGGGGGGGAGACCCAGTACTTC. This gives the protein CASSLIGGETQYF.

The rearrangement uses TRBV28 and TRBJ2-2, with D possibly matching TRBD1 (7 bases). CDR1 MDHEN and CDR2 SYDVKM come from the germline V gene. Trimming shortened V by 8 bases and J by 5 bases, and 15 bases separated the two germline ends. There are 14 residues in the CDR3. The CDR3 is CASRGDRETGELFF. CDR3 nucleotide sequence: TGTGCCAGCCGCGGGGACAGAGAAACCGGGGAGCTGTTTTTT.

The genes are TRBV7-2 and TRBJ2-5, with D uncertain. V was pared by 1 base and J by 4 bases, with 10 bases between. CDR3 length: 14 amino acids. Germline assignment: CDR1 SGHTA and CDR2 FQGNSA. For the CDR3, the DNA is TGTGCCAGCAGCTTAGGAGGCCCGGGAGAGACCCAGTACTTC. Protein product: CASSLGGPGETQYF.

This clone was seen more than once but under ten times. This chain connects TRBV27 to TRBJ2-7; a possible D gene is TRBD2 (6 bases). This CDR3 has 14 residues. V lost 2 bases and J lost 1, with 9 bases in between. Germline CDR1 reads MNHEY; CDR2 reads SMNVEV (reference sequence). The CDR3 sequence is CASSLAGSSYEQYF. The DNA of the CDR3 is TGTGCCAGCAGTTTAGCGGGATCTTCCTACGAGCAGTACTTC.

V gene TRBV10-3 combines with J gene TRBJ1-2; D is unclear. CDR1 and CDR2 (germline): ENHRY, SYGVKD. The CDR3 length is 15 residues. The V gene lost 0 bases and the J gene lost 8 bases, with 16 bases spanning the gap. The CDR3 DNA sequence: TGTGCCATCAGTGAGTCGGAGGCGTCGGCGAAGGGCTACACCTTC. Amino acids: CAISESEASAKGYTF.

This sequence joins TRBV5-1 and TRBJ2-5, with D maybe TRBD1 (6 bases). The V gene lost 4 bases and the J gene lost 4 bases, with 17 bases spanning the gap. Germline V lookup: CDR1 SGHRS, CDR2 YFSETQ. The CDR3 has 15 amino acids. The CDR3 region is CASSPLMGALETQYF. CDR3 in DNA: TGCGCCAGCAGCCCCCTTATGGGGGCTCTAGAGACCCAGTACTTC.

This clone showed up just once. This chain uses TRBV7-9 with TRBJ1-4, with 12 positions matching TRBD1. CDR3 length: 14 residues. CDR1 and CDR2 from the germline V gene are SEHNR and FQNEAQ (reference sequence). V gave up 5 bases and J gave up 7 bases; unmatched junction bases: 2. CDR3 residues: CASSPGQGAEKLFF. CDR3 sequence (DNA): TGTGCCAGCAGCCCGGGACAGGGGGCTGAAAAACTGTTTTTT.

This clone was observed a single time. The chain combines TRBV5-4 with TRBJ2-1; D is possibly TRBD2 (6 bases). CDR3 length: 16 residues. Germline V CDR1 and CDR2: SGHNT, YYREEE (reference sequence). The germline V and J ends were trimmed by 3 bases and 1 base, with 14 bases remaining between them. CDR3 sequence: CASSSYGGISYNEQFF. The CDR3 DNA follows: TGTGCCAGCAGCTCGTATGGGGGGATATCCTACAATGAGCAGTTCTTC.

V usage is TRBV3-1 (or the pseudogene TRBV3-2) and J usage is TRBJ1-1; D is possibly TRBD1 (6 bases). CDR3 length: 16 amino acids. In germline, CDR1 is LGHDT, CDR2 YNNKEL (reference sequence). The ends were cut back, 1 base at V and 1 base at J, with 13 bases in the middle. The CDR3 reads CASSQVGGAGNTEAFF. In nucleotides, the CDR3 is TGTGCCAGCAGCCAAGTTGGGGGCGCAGGGAACACTGAAGCTTTCTTT.

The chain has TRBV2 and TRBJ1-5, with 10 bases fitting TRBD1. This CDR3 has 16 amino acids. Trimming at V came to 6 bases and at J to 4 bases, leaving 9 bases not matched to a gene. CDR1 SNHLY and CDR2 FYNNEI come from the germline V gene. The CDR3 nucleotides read TGTGCCAGCAGCGGACAGGGGGGGGTCGGGAATCAGCCCCAGCATTTT. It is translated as CASSGQGGVGNQPQHF.

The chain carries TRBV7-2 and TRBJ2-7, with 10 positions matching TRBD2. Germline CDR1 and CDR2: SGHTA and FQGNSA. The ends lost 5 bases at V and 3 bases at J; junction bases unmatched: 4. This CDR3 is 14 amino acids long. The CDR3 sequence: CASSRTSGDYEQYF. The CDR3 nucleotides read TGTGCCAGCAGCCGGACTAGCGGTGACTACGAGCAGTACTTC.

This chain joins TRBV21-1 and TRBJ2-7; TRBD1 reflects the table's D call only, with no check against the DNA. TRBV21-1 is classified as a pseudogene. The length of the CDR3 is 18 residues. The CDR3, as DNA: TGTGCCAGCAAGGACGGACCCTCTACCAGGGGAATGACCTACGAGCAGTACTTC. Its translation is CASKDGPSTRGMTYEQYF.

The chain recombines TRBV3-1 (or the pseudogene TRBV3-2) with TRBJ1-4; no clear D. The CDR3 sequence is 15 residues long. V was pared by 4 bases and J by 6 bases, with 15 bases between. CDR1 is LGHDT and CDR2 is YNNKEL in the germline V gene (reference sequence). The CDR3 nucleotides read TGTGCCAGCAGCCTTGTCGGTTCTCCCGATGAAAAACTGTTTTTT. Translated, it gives CASSLVGSPDEKLFF.

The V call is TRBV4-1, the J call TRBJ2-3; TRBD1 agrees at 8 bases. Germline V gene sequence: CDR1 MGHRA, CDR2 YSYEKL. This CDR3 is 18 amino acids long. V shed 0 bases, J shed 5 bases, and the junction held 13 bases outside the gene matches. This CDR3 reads CASSQEKGVQGAGDTQYF. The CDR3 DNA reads TGCGCCAGCAGCCAAGAAAAGGGAGTGCAGGGGGCCGGAGATACGCAGTATTTT.

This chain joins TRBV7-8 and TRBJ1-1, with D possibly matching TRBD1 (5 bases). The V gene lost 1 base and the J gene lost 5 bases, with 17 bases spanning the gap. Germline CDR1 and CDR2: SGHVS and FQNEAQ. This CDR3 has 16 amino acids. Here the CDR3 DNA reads TGTGCCAGCAGCTTAGGACGCACAGGCGTAGGGACTGAAGCTTTCTTT. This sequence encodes CASSLGRTGVGTEAFF.

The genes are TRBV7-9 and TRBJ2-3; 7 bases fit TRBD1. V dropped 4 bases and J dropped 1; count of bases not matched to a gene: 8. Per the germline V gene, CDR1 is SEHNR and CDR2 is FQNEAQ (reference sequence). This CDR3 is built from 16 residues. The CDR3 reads CASSSIEGAGTDTQYF. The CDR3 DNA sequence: TGTGCCAGCAGCTCTATTGAGGGGGCAGGCACAGATACGCAGTATTTT.

DNA of the CDR3: TGTGCCAGCAGTTACGGTGGACTAGCGGGGAGACAAGAGACCCAGTACTTC. This sequence encodes CASSYGGLAGRQETQYF. The chain is built from TRBV6-2 or TRBV6-3 and TRBJ2-5; TRBD2 matches at 12 bases. This CDR3 spans 17 amino acids. Germline V gene data show CDR1 as MNHEY and CDR2 as SVGEGT. Trimming removed 2 bases from V and 2 bases from J; junction bases left unmatched: 6.

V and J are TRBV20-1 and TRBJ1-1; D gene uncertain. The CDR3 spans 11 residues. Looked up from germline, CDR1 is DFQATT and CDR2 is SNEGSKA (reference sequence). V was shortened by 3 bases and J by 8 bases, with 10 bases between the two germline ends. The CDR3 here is CSASAGSEAFF. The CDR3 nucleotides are TGCAGTGCTAGCGCGGGATCAGAAGCTTTCTTT.

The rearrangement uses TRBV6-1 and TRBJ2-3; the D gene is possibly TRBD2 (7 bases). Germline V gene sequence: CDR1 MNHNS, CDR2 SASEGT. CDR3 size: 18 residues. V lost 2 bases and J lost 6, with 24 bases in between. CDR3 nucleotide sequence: TGTGCCAGCAGTGAATTCCCCTTGGGGGGGGCAGTTAGTGATACGCAGTATTTT. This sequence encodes CASSEFPLGGAVSDTQYF.

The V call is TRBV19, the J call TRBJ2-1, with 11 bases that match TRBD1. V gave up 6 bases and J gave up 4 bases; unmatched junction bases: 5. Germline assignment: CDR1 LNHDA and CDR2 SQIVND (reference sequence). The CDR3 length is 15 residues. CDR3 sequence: CASSGQGAVYNEQFF. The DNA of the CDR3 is TGTGCCAGTAGCGGACAGGGGGCCGTTTACAATGAGCAGTTCTTC. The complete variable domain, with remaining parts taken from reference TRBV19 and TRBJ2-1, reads DGGITQSPKYLFRKEGQNVTLSCEQNLNHDAMYWYRQDPGQGLRLIYYSQIVNDFQKGDIAEGYSVSREKKESFPLTVTSAQKNPTAFYLCASSGQGAVYNEQFFGPGTRLTVL.

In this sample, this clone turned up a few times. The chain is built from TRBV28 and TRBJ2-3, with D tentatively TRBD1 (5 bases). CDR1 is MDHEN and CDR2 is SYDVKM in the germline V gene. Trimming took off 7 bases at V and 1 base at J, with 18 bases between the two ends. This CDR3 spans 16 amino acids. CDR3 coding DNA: TGTGCCAGCACCTCCACGCCAGGGTGGGGCACAGATACGCAGTATTTT. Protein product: CASTSTPGWGTDTQYF.

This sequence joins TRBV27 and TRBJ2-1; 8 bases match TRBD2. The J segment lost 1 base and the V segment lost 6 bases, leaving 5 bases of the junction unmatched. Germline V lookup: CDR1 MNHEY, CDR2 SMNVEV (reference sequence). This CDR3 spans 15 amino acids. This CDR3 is CASSQIAGSYNEQFF. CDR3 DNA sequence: TGTGCCAGCAGCCAAATAGCGGGGTCCTACAATGAGCAGTTCTTC.

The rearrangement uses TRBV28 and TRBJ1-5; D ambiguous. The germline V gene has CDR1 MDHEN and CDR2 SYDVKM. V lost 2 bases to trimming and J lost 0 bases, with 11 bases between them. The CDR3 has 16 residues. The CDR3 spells CASSLLQRHSNQPQHF. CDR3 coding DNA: TGTGCCAGCAGTTTACTACAGAGACATAGCAATCAGCCCCAGCATTTT.

The DNA for the CDR3 is TGTGCCACCAGTGATCCTAGCGGTTCGAACACCGGGGAGCTGTTTTTT. Residues: CATSDPSGSNTGELFF. The J gene is TRBJ2-2, the V gene TRBV24-1, with 7 nucleotides matching TRBD2. The length of the CDR3 is 16 residues. Looked up from germline, CDR1 is KGHDR and CDR2 is SFDVKD. V lost 3 bases to trimming and J lost 0 bases; unmatched junction nucleotides: 3.